The rows below give T cell receptor beta chains drawn from one sample of a study of CDR3 diversity in severe acne. TCRdb itself ran the PCR reads through MiXCR, one entry per CDR3 protein. The sample has about 76,000 distinct CDR3 sequences, 45% to 65% seen once. Sequenced material: blood. These receptors were obtained from a male donor in good health, without acne. The CDR3 runs from the conserved cysteine through the conserved F or W. Each record gives: V gene, J gene, D gene, clone size, CDR3 protein, CDR3 DNA. A D gene is named only where the DNA matches it firmly. Expanded clones are given a class, and other clones once, few, many or no size at all.

TRBV6-5	TRBJ2-7	TRBD2	-	CASGSGTRGYEQYF	TGTGCCAGCGGATCCGGGACTAGGGGTTACGAGCAGTACTTC
TRBV7-9	TRBJ1-2	TRBD1	-	CASSLALGTGDTF	TGTGCCAGCAGCTTAGCGCTGGGGACAGGGGACACCTTC
TRBV4-2	TRBJ2-1	-	few	CASSQVGDSYNEQLF	TGTGCCAGCAGCCAGGTCGGCGACTCCTACAATGAGCAGCTCTTC
TRBV6-5	TRBJ2-7	-	-	CASSPRPVAETYEQYF	TGTGCCAGCAGTCCACGTCCGGTAGCGGAAACCTACGAGCAGTACTTC
TRBV11-2	TRBJ1-1	-	-	CASSPGGVTMNTEAFF	TGTGCCAGCAGCCCCGGAGGGGTTACTATGAACACTGAAGCTTTCTTT
TRBV18	TRBJ1-4	-	many	CASSPGGWGDEKLFF	TGTGCCAGCTCACCAGGAGGCTGGGGGGATGAAAAACTGTTTTTT
TRBV20-1	TRBJ2-2	TRBD1	many	CSVLGQGSTGELFF	TGCAGTGTCCTGGGACAGGGTTCCACCGGGGAGCTGTTTTTT
TRBV19	TRBJ2-2	TRBD2	many	CASVPSGGLAGGWELFF	TGTGCCAGTGTCCCATCCGGAGGACTAGCGGGAGGGTGGGAGCTGTTTTTT
TRBV5-6	TRBJ1-2	TRBD1	-	CASAMDRRNYGYTF	TGTGCCAGCGCAATGGACAGGAGAAACTATGGCTACACCTTC
TRBV5-6	TRBJ1-6	-	-	CASSRPTAGVNSPLHF	TGTGCCAGCAGCCGACCGACGGCAGGGGTAAATTCACCCCTCCACTTT
TRBV7-3	TRBJ2-2	TRBD1	many	CASSLEGQGSGELFF	TGTGCCAGCAGCCTAGAGGGACAGGGGTCCGGGGAGCTGTTTTTT
TRBV12-3/TRBV12-4	TRBJ1-1	-	-	CASSFRQNNEQFFGPGRATEAFF	-
TRBV4-1	TRBJ2-1	TRBD2	-	CASSQLPTSGGAGEQFF	TGCGCCAGCAGCCAACTGCCGACTAGCGGGGGGGCGGGTGAGCAGTTCTTC
TRBV11-2	TRBJ2-7	TRBD2	once	CANLFKGASGVSREQYF	TGTGCCAACCTGTTTAAGGGGGCTAGCGGGGTGTCGAGGGAGCAGTACTTC
TRBV28	TRBJ2-2	-	many	CASSLWHSLPTGELFF	TGTGCCAGCAGTTTATGGCACAGCCTTCCCACCGGGGAGCTGTTTTTT
TRBV29-1	TRBJ2-7	TRBD1	-	CSVAGAGGFYEQYF	TGCAGCGTTGCTGGGGCAGGGGGCTTCTACGAGCAGTACTTC
TRBV20-1	TRBJ2-3	TRBD2	once	CSAGTSGTDTQYF	TGCAGTGCCGGGACTAGCGGCACAGATACGCAGTATTTT
TRBV4-1	TRBJ1-2	-	-	CASSQDLGGYTF	TGCGCCAGCAGCCAAGATCTAGGTGGCTACACCTTC
TRBV20-1	TRBJ1-2	-	-	CSAAAGTSGDGYTF	TGCAGTGCTGCCGCCGGGACTAGCGGGGATGGCTACACCTTC